This record covers a single T cell receptor (beta chain). Its antigen is not known. The V segment lost 2 bases and the J segment 5 bases; nucleotides outside the gene matches: 6. The CDR3 extends over 15 amino acids. Germline loops: CDR1 MDHEN, CDR2 SYDVKM. The data originate from a study of T-cell reconstitution after alpha-beta-depleted transplantation in children. The study's findings and limits: Surviving recipient T cells and thymic progenitors underlay high day-60 TCRbeta diversity in some patients. Newly made T cells mostly supplied T-cell counts and diversity one year after transplant. Alpha-beta T cells present about two months after transplant were reported to originate from several hundred expanded graft clones.

Construction of the TCRbeta library involved unique molecular identifiers. TCRdb re-derived calls from the PCR reads in MiXCR, one entry per CDR3 protein. The data hold about 490,000 distinct CDR3 sequences, with roughly 10% observed a single time. The V call is TRBV28, the J call TRBJ1-2, with 9 positions matching TRBD1. The TCR originated in a child aged 2 to 15 with inherited bone marrow failure, due to receive a stem cell transplant. The sample in question was PBMCs, obtained before TCRalphabeta/CD19-depleted stem cell transplant. The CDR3 DNA reads TGTGCCAGCAGTTTAAGTAGGACAGGGGATTATGGCTACACCTTC. Protein product: CASSLSRTGDYGYTF.